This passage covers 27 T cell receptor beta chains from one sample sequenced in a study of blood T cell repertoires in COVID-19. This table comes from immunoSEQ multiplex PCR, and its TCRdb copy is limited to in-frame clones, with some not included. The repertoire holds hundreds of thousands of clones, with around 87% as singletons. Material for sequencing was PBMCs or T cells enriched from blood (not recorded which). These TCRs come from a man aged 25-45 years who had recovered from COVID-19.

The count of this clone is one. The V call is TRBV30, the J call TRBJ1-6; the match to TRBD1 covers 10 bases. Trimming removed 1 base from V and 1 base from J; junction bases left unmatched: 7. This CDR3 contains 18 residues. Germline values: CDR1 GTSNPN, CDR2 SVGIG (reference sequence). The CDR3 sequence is CAWSGGTGAISYNSPLHF. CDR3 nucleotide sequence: TGTGCCTGGAGTGGCGGGACAGGGGCAATTTCCTATAATTCACCCCTCCACTTT.

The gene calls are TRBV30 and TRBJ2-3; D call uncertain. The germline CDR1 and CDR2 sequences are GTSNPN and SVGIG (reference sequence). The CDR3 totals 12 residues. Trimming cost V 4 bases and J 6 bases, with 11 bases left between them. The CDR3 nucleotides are TGTGCCTGGAATCACCTTCAGGATACGCAGTATTTT. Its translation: CAWNHLQDTQYF.

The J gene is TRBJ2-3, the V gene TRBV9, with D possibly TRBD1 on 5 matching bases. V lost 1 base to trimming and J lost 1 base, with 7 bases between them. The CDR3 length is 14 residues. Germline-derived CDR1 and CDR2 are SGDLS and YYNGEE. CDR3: CASSVQGGTDTQYF. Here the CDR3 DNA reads TGTGCCAGCAGCGTACAAGGGGGCACAGATACGCAGTATTTT.

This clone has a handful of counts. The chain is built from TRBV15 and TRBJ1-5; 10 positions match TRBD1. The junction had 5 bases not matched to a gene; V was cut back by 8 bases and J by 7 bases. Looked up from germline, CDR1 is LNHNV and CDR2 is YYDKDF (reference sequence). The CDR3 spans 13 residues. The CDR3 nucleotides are TGTGCCACCTCTGGGACAGGGGACCAGCCCCAGCATTTT. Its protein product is CATSGTGDQPQHF.

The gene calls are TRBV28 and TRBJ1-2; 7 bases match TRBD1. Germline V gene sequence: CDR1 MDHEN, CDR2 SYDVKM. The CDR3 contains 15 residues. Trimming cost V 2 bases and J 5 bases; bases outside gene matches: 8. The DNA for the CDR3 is TGTGCCAGCAGTTTACTCGCAGGGGGGAGGTATGGCTACACCTTC. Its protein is CASSLLAGGRYGYTF.

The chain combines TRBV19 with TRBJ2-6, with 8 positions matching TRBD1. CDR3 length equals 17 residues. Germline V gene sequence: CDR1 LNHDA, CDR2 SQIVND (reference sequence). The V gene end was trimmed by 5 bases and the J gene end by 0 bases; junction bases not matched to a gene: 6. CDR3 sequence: CASSPGQGTSGANVLTF. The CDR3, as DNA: TGTGCCAGTAGTCCCGGACAGGGTACCTCTGGGGCCAACGTCCTGACTTTC.

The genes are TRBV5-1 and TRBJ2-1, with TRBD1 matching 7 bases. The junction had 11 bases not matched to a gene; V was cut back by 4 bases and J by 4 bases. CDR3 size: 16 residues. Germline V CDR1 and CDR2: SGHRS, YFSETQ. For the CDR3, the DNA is TGCGCCAGCAGCCCCTGGGGACAGAATGAATACAATGAGCAGTTCTTC. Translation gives CASSPWGQNEYNEQFF.

The DNA of the CDR3 is TGTGCCAGCAGGCTGCCGGGACATAAAGCCGGGGAGCTGTTTTTT. This translates into CASRLPGHKAGELFF. The J gene is TRBJ2-2, the V gene TRBV6-5; the D gene is possibly TRBD1 (6 bases). The V end lost 6 bases, the J end lost 6 bases, and 17 bases lay between the germline ends. The CDR3 contains 15 residues. Germline CDR1 is MNHEY and CDR2 is SVGAGI.

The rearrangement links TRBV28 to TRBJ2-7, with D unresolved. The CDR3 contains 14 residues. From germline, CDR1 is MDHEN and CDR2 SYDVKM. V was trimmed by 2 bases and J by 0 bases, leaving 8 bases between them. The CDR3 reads CASSLAASSYEQYF. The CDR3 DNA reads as TGTGCCAGCAGTTTAGCAGCGAGCTCCTACGAGCAGTACTTC.

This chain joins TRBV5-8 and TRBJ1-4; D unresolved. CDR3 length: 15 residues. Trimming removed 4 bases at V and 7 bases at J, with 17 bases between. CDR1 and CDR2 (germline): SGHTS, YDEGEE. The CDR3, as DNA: TGTGCCAGCAGCCCGGGGAGGAGGCATGGTGAAAAACTGTTTTTT. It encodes CASSPGRRHGEKLFF.

In nucleotides, the CDR3 is TGTGCCAGCAAGTCCCGGTATAGCACAGATACGCAGTATTTT. Its translation is CASKSRYSTDTQYF. This sequence joins TRBV2 and TRBJ2-3; unclear D gene. The CDR3 spans 14 residues. Germline V CDR1 and CDR2: SNHLY, FYNNEI. V shed 7 bases and J shed 0 bases, with 11 bases lying between them.

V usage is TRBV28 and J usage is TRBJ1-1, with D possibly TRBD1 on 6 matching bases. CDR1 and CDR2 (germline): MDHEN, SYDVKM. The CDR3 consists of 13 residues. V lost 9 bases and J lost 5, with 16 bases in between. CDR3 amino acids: CASSGGARTEAFF. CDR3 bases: TGTGCCAGTTCTGGGGGGGCGCGAACTGAAGCTTTCTTT.

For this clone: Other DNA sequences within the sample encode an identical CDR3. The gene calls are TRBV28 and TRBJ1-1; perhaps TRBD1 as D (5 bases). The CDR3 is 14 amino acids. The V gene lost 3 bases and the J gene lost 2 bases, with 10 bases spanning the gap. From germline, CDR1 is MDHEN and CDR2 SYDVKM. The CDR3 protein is CASSFRGGNTEAFF. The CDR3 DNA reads TGTGCCAGCAGTTTCCGGGGGGGTAACACTGAAGCTTTCTTT. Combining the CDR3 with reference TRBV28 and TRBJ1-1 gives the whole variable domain DVKVTQSSRYLVKRTGEKVFLECVQDMDHENMFWYRQDPGLGLRLIYFSYDVKMKEKGDIPEGYSVSREKKERFSLILESASTNQTSMYLCASSFRGGNTEAFFGQGTRLTVV.

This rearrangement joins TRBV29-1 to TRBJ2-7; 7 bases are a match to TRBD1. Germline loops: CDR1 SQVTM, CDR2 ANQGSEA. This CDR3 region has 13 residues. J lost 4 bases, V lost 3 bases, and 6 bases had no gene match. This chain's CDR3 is CSVERDSDYEQYF. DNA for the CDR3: TGCAGCGTTGAGAGGGACAGCGATTACGAGCAGTACTTC.

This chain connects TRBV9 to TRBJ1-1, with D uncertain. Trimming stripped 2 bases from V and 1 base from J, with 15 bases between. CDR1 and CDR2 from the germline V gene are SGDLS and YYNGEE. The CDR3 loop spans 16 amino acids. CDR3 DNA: TGTGCCAGCAGCGTTGGAGACGGCTCGCGGAACACTGAAGCTTTCTTT. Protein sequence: CASSVGDGSRNTEAFF. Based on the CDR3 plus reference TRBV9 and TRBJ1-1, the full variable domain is DSGVTQTPKHLITATGQRVTLRCSPRSGDLSVYWYQQSLDQGLQFLIQYYNGEERAKGNILERFSAQQFPDLHSELNLSSLELGDSALYFCASSVGDGSRNTEAFFGQGTRLTVV.

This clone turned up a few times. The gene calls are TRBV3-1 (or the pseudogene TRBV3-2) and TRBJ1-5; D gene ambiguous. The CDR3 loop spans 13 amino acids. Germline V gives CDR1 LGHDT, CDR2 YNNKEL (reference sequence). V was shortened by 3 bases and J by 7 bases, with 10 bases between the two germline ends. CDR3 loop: CASSQGDDQPQHF. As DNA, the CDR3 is TGTGCCAGCAGCCAGGGCGACGACCAGCCCCAGCATTTT.

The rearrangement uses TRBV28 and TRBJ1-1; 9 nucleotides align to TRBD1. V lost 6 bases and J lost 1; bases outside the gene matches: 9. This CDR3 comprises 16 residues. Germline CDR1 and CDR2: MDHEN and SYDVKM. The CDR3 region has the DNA TGTGCCAGCAGACCTCGGCCGGGACAGGGGAACACTGAAGCTTTCTTT. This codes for CASRPRPGQGNTEAFF. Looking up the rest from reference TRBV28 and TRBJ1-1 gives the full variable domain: DVKVTQSSRYLVKRTGEKVFLECVQDMDHENMFWYRQDPGLGLRLIYFSYDVKMKEKGDIPEGYSVSREKKERFSLILESASTNQTSMYLCASRPRPGQGNTEAFFGQGTRLTVV.

The chain's CDR3 is CASSALQGETQYF. In nucleotides, the CDR3 is TGCGCCAGCAGTGCACTCCAGGGAGAGACCCAGTACTTC. The chain links TRBV10-1 to TRBJ2-5, with D possibly TRBD1 on 5 matching bases. Trimming shortened V by 4 bases and J by 4 bases, and 10 bases separated the two germline ends. This CDR3 has 13 amino acids. CDR1 is WNHNN, CDR2 SYGVQD, per germline (reference sequence).

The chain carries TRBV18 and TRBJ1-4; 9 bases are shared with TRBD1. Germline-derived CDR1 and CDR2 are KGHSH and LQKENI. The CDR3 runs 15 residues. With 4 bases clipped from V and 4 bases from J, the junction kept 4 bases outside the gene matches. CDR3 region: CASSRGTGSNEKLFF. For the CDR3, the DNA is TGTGCCAGCTCACGAGGGACAGGGAGTAATGAAAAACTGTTTTTT.

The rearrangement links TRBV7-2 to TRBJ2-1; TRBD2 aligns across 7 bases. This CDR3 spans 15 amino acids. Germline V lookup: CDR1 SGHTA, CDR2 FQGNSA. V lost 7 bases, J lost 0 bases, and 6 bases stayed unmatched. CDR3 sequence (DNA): TGTGCCAGCACCCCAGCGGGAAGCTCCTACAATGAGCAGTTCTTC. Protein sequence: CASTPAGSSYNEQFF.

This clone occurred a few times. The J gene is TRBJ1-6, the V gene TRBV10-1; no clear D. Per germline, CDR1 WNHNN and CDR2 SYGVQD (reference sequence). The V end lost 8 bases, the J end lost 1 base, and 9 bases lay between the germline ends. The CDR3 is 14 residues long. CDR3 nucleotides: TGCGCCAGCTCGGAGGGATCCTATAATTCACCCCTCCACTTT. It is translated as CASSEGSYNSPLHF.

CDR3 bases: TGTGCCAGCAGCCAATTCGGTTCCCAGAACACTGAAGCTTTCTTT. Its translation: CASSQFGSQNTEAFF. This chain uses TRBV3-1 (or the pseudogene TRBV3-2) with TRBJ1-1; D unresolved. Looked up from germline, CDR1 is LGHDT and CDR2 is YNNKEL (reference sequence). The CDR3 spans 15 residues. V lost 2 bases, J lost 1 base, and 11 bases lay in between.

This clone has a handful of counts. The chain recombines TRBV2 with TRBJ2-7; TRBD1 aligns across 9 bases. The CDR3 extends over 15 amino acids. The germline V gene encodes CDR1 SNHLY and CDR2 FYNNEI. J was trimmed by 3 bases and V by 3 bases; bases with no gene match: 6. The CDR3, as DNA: TGTGCCAGCAGTGATCTGGGACAGGGTATCTACGAGCAGTACTTC. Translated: CASSDLGQGIYEQYF. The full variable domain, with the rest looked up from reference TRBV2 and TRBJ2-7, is EPEVTQTPSHQVTQMGQEVILRCVPISNHLYFYWYRQILGQKVEFLVSFYNNEISEKSEIFDDQFSVERPDGSNFTLKIRSTKLEDSAMYFCASSDLGQGIYEQYFGPGTRLTVT.

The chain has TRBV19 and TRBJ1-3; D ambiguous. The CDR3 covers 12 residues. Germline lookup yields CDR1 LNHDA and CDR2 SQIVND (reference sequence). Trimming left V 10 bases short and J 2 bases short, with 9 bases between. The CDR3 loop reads CAIKPTGNTIYF. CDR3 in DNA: TGTGCCATCAAGCCGACTGGAAACACCATATATTTT.

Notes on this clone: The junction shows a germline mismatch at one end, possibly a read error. CDR3 sequence (DNA): TGTGCCAGCAGTTTAGGGGGCAGGATGAACACTGAAGCTTTCTTT. Its translation is CASSLGGRMNTEAFF. The chain has TRBV11-2 and TRBJ1-1, with 7 bases lining up with TRBD1. This CDR3 has 15 amino acids. The V gene's germline CDR1 is SGHAT and CDR2 FQNNGV.

CDR3 in amino acids: CAISESASEAKNIQYF. CDR3 in DNA: TGTGCCATCAGTGAGTCGGCTAGCGAGGCCAAAAACATTCAGTACTTC. The chain employs TRBV10-3 and TRBJ2-4, with TRBD2 as a possible D gene (6 bases). This CDR3 has 16 residues. From germline, CDR1 is ENHRY and CDR2 SYGVKD. V gave up 0 bases and J gave up 1 base, with 10 bases separating them.

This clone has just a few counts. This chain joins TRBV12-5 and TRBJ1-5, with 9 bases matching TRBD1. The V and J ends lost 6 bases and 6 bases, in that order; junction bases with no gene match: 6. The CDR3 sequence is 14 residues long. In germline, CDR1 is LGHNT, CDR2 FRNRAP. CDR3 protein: CASGPGQGTQPQHF. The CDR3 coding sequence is TGTGCTAGTGGACCGGGACAGGGTACTCAGCCCCAGCATTTT.